The 11 T cell receptor beta chains below come from one sample, sequenced in a study of T-cell reconstitution after alpha-beta-depleted transplantation in children. Unique molecular identifiers were used to barcode this TCRbeta library. TCRdb reprocessed the PCR reads with MiXCR, giving one entry per CDR3 protein. The table shows hundreds of thousands of distinct CDR3 sequences, with roughly 24% occurring only once. The specimen was PBMCs, mostly from graft donor cells, collected 360 days after TCRalphabeta/CD19-depleted stem cell transplant. All receptors derive from a boy in the first two years of life who had a stem cell transplant for acute myeloid leukemia, so the T cells may come from the graft donor.

This clonotype was recorded at least ten times. The V gene is TRBV6-2 or TRBV6-3, the J gene TRBJ2-7; D is perhaps TRBD1 or TRBD2 (5 bases each). Germline CDR1 and CDR2: MNHEY and SVGEGT. The CDR3 runs 14 residues. V lost 0 bases to trimming and J lost 0 bases, with 6 bases between them. This chain's CDR3 is CASSYSRGSYEQYF. The CDR3 DNA reads as TGTGCCAGCAGTTACTCGAGGGGCTCCTACGAGCAGTACTTC.

The chain joins TRBV5-6 to TRBJ2-7, with D maybe TRBD2 (6 bases). The V gene lost 3 bases and the J gene lost 5 bases, with 15 bases spanning the gap. Germline CDR1 reads SGHDT; CDR2 reads YYEEEE. CDR3 length: 14 amino acids. The CDR3 protein is CASSSLMGLNEQYV. CDR3 nucleotides: TGTGCCAGCAGCTCCCTAATGGGACTTAACGAGCAGTACGTC.

This clonotype has just a few counts. One base away lies a much larger clone, so this may be a sequencing read error. The chain carries TRBV7-9 and TRBJ1-1; possible D gene TRBD1, 5 bases. Germline V gene data show CDR1 as SEHNR and CDR2 as FQNEAQ (reference sequence). Deletions cut 5 bases from V and 3 bases from J, with 10 bases between. The CDR3 consists of 13 residues. CDR3 sequence: CASSLTDDTEAFF. The CDR3, as DNA: TGTGCCAGCAGCCTGACAGATGACACTGAAGCTTTCTTT.

This clonotype has ten or more counts. The J gene is TRBJ1-1, the V gene TRBV5-1; weak D call: TRBD1 (6 bases). CDR3 size: 16 residues. Trimming pared 2 bases from V and 1 base from J, leaving 15 bases between. The V gene's germline CDR1 is SGHRS and CDR2 YFSETQ. The CDR3 loop is CASSLGQGRSNTEAFF. For the CDR3, the DNA is TGCGCCAGCAGCTTAGGGCAGGGGAGGTCGAACACTGAAGCTTTCTTT. Full variable domain (remainder filled in from reference TRBV5-1 and TRBJ1-1): KAGVTQTPRYLIKTRGQQVTLSCSPISGHRSVSWYQQTPGQGLQFLFEYFSETQRNKGNFPGRFSGRQFSNSRSEMNVSTLELGDSALYLCASSLGQGRSNTEAFFGQGTRLTVV.

This clonotype has a count of ten or more. The genes are TRBV7-3 and TRBJ2-7, with D tentatively TRBD1 or TRBD2 (6 bases each). The CDR3 extends over 13 amino acids. Germline values: CDR1 SGHTA, CDR2 FQGTGA. The V end lost 4 bases, the J end lost 7 bases, and 14 bases lay between the germline ends. CDR3 DNA: TGTGCCAGCAGCTCCAGGGGACTGGGGGAGCAGTACTTC. Amino acid sequence: CASSSRGLGEQYF.

J is TRBJ2-3 and V is TRBV11-2; the D is unclear. From germline, CDR1 is SGHAT and CDR2 FQNNGV. The CDR3 is 12 residues long. The germline V and J ends were trimmed by 6 bases and 4 bases, with 8 bases remaining between them. The CDR3 DNA reads as TGTGCCAGCAGGGACCAGTCAGATACGCAGTATTTT. Amino acid sequence: CASRDQSDTQYF. The full variable domain, completed using reference TRBV11-2 and TRBJ2-3, is EAGVAQSPRYKIIEKRQSVAFWCNPISGHATLYWYQQILGQGPKLLIQFQNNGVVDDSQLPKDRFSAERLKGVDSTLKIQPAKLEDSAVYLCASRDQSDTQYFGPGTRLTVL.

This clonotype has just one count. This sequence joins TRBV5-1 and TRBJ1-1; D is unresolved. Trimming removed 8 bases at V and 0 bases at J, with 14 bases between. Germline CDR1 and CDR2: SGHRS and YFSETQ. The CDR3 is 14 residues long. CDR3 loop: CASKNSSMNTEAFF. The DNA for the CDR3 is TGCGCCAGTAAAAACAGCTCCATGAACACTGAAGCTTTCTTT.

The gene calls are TRBV2 and TRBJ2-3; 7 bases line up with TRBD2. The J segment lost 5 bases and the V segment lost 3 bases, leaving 8 bases of the junction unmatched. Per germline, CDR1 SNHLY and CDR2 FYNNEI. This CDR3 spans 15 amino acids. CDR3 sequence (DNA): TGTGCCAGCAGTGAGGTTACGCGGGGGATAGATACGCAGTATTTT. Its translation: CASSEVTRGIDTQYF.

This clonotype has at least ten counts. The chain uses TRBV29-1 and TRBJ2-7, with D tentatively TRBD1 (6 bases). Germline CDR1 is SQVTM and CDR2 is ANQGSEA. The CDR3 runs 13 residues. V was shortened by 7 bases and J by 5 bases, with 18 bases between the two germline ends. The CDR3 coding sequence is TGCAGCGGGAGAGTGGGACACCTCGACGAGCAGTACTTC. It is translated as CSGRVGHLDEQYF.

The table lists this clonotype with a few counts. V usage is TRBV29-1 and J usage is TRBJ1-1; possibly TRBD1 for D (5 bases). The CDR3 has 12 residues. Deletions cut 8 bases from V and 0 bases from J, with 10 bases between. Germline CDR1 is SQVTM and CDR2 is ANQGSEA. The CDR3 loop reads CSTGGLNTEAFF. In nucleotides, the CDR3 is TGCAGCACGGGGGGACTGAACACTGAAGCTTTCTTT.

A few counts support this clonotype. This rearrangement joins TRBV20-1 to TRBJ2-7; D is undetermined. The V gene's germline CDR1 is DFQATT and CDR2 SNEGSKA (reference sequence). There are 12 residues in the CDR3. Trimming took off 3 bases at V and 1 base at J, with 7 bases between the two ends. The chain's CDR3 is CSASLLSYEQYF. DNA of the CDR3: TGCAGTGCTAGTTTACTATCCTACGAGCAGTACTTC.